Sequencing of this TCR beta chain was carried out in a study of CD8 T cells in ankylosing spondylitis. This clonotype was detected many times. TCRdb recomputed calls from the 5' RACE reads with MiXCR, one row per CDR3 protein. This sample has some 250,000 distinct CDR3 sequences, with 8.6% found just once. J gave up 2 bases and V 6 bases, and 3 bases lay outside the gene matches. The CDR3 consists of 14 residues. Germline V lookup: CDR1 SGHDN, CDR2 FVKESK. The origin of this receptor is a male donor with ankylosing spondylitis or in good health (not recorded which). Sequenced input: blood, either unsorted or a sorted T cell fraction (not recorded which). The chain is built from TRBV14 and TRBJ2-2; 7 nucleotides match TRBD2. CDR3: CASRLAANTGELFF. The CDR3 DNA is TGTGCCAGCAGGCTAGCGGCCAACACCGGGGAGCTGTTTTTT. The full variable domain, rest sourced from reference TRBV14 and TRBJ2-2, is EAGVTQFPSHSVIEKGQTVTLRCDPISGHDNLYWYRRVMGKEIKFLLHFVKESKQDESGMPNNRFLAERTGGTYSTLKVQPAELEDSGVYFCASRLAANTGELFFGEGSRLTVL.